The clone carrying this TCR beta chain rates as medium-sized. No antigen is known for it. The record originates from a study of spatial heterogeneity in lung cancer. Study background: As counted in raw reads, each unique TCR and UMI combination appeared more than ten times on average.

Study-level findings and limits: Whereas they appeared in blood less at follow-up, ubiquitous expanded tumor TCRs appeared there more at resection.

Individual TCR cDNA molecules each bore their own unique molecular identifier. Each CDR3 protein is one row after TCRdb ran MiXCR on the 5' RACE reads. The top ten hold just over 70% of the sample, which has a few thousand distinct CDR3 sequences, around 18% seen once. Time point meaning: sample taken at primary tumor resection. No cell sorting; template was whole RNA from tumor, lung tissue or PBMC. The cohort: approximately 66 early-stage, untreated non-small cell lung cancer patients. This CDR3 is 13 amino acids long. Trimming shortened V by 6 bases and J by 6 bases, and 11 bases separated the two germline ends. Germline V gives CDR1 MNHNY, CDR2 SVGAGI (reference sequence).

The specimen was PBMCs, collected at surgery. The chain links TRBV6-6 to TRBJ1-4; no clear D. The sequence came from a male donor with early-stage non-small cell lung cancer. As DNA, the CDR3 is TGTGCCAGCAGCACCGACTACCATGAAAAACTGTTTTTT. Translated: CASSTDYHEKLFF.